These 30 T cell receptor beta chains share one sample of origin, sequenced in a study of cytomegalovirus exposure and HLA in healthy donors (dated by TCRdb to 2016 to 2017). The library was obtained by the immunoSEQ multiplex PCR assay. For the multiplex PCR, a mixture combining 60 forward primers for TCR Vbeta segments and 13 reverse primers for TCR Jbeta segments was used. TCRdb carries this immuneACCESS record with in-frame sequences only. Its versions omit some clonotypes, under half of them owing to an unresolved V gene in the studies checked, with the rest unexplained. In this sample the table shows about 280,000 clones, about 87% of which occur a single time. The ten largest account for roughly 2% of the sample. The specimen was PBMCs. These receptors all come from a woman between 18 and 29 years old in good health and CMV-seronegative.

The chain links TRBV7-9 to TRBJ2-5, with TRBD2 matching 7 bases. The CDR3 covers 17 residues. Germline CDR1 and CDR2: SEHNR and FQNEAQ (reference sequence). Unmatched junction bases numbered 21, after V lost 4 bases and J lost 10 bases. The CDR3 nucleotides read TGTGCCAGCAGCTCAGGCCGGGCGGGGCAGAGCGGGGATGTCCAGTACTTC. Translated, it gives CASSSGRAGQSGDVQYF.

This chain connects TRBV5-6 to TRBJ2-2, with 9 bases fitting TRBD1. This CDR3 spans 15 amino acids. Germline values: CDR1 SGHDT, CDR2 YYEEEE. V trimming: 5 bases; J trimming: 7 bases; junction bases outside the gene matches: 9. The CDR3 loop reads CASSTGGVMSGELFF. The CDR3 nucleotides read TGTGCCAGCAGTACAGGGGGCGTTATGAGCGGGGAGCTGTTTTTT.

The rearrangement joins TRBV4-1 to TRBJ2-1, with 7 nucleotides matching TRBD2. V lost 0 bases and J lost 14; bases outside the gene matches: 16. The CDR3 extends over 16 amino acids. CDR1 MGHRA and CDR2 YSYEKL come from the germline V gene. CDR3 in DNA: TGCGCCAGCAGCCAAGAAAAGGGTTCGAGGAGCGGGGTAAAGTTCTTC. Encoded protein: CASSQEKGSRSGVKFF.

The chain uses TRBV5-4 and TRBJ2-3; D is ambiguous. CDR3 length equals 12 residues. V was cut by 3 bases and J by 0 bases, with 2 bases left in between. The V gene's germline CDR1 is SGHNT and CDR2 YYREEE (reference sequence). The CDR3 spells CASSSSTDTQYF. CDR3 in DNA: TGTGCCAGCAGCTCGAGCACAGATACGCAGTATTTT.

J is TRBJ1-2 and V is TRBV6-6; 7 bases map to TRBD1. The CDR3 has 13 amino acids. The V segment lost 2 bases and the J segment 6 bases; nucleotides outside the gene matches: 3. Germline-derived CDR1 and CDR2 are MNHNY and SVGAGI (reference sequence). CDR3 sequence: CASSYQGGDGYTF. The CDR3 DNA is TGTGCCAGCAGTTACCAGGGGGGAGATGGCTACACCTTC.

This clone was detected once. The chain couples TRBV29-1 to TRBJ2-7; D not resolved. The V gene lost 2 bases and the J gene lost 3 bases, with 5 bases spanning the gap. The CDR3 extends over 11 amino acids. Germline V gene sequence: CDR1 SQVTM, CDR2 ANQGSEA. The CDR3 sequence is CSVEFYYEQYF. In DNA, the CDR3 is TGCAGCGTTGAATTCTACTACGAGCAGTACTTC.

This sequence joins TRBV4-1 and TRBJ1-2; possible D gene TRBD1, 6 bases. The CDR3 extends over 16 amino acids. Per germline, CDR1 MGHRA and CDR2 YSYEKL. Trimming removed 5 bases at V and 3 bases at J, with 19 bases between. CDR3 DNA: TGCGCCAGCAGCGAACGAACAGGGATTCTTCACTATGGCTACACCTTC. It yields the protein CASSERTGILHYGYTF.

The chain carries TRBV27 and TRBJ2-1; 8 bases fit TRBD2. CDR1 is MNHEY, CDR2 SMNVEV, per germline (reference sequence). The CDR3 spans 15 residues. V was clipped by 3 bases and J by 8 bases; unmatched bases: 9. The CDR3 reads CASSFTGGGYYEQFF. The CDR3 DNA is TGTGCCAGCAGTTTCACCGGGGGGGGGTACTATGAGCAGTTCTTC.

The chain uses TRBV6-5 and TRBJ1-5; maybe TRBD2 (7 bases). The DNA matches TRBJ2-3 better at its end, which makes the J call doubtful. The CDR3 spans 13 residues. CDR1 is MNHEY and CDR2 is SVGAGI in the germline V gene. The CDR3 DNA reads TGTGCCAGCAGCGGTAGGGGGGGTCAGCCCCAGTATTTT. It translates to CASSGRGGQPQYF.

V is TRBV5-8 and J is TRBJ1-3; no definite D call. V dropped 2 bases and J dropped 0 bases, with 9 bases sitting between them. From germline, CDR1 is SGHTS and CDR2 YDEGEE. This CDR3 contains 15 residues. CDR3: CASSFSRYSGNTIYF. The DNA of the CDR3 is TGTGCCAGCAGCTTTTCCCGGTACTCTGGAAACACCATATATTTT.

V and J are TRBV18 and TRBJ1-3; 9 bases agree with TRBD1. The CDR3 runs 17 residues. The germline CDR1 and CDR2 sequences are KGHSH and LQKENI. The V gene end was trimmed by 3 bases and the J gene end by 2 bases; junction bases not matched to a gene: 8. The CDR3 nucleotides are TGTGCCAGCTCACCGACGACAGGGGGATTGACTGGAAACACCATATATTTT. Protein sequence: CASSPTTGGLTGNTIYF.

The CDR3 DNA follows: TGTGCCAGCAGTGACCCCTCAGATACGCAGTATTTT. Translated, it gives CASSDPSDTQYF. J is TRBJ2-3 and V is TRBV2; D gene unclear. The CDR3 consists of 12 residues. Germline CDR1 SNHLY, CDR2 FYNNEI. Trimming left V 3 bases short and J 4 bases short, with 5 bases between.

The J gene is TRBJ1-6, the V gene TRBV10-3; 9 nucleotides line up with TRBD1. Germline V gene sequence: CDR1 ENHRY, CDR2 SYGVKD. The CDR3 runs 15 residues. Trimming took 10 bases from V and 7 from J; bases not matched to a gene: 11. DNA for the CDR3: TGTGCCACCACTCTCGACAGGGGGATCAATTCACCCCTCCACTTT. Its translation is CATTLDRGINSPLHF.

The chain couples TRBV5-4 to TRBJ1-1, with D unresolved. The CDR3 has 14 amino acids. CDR1 is SGHNT, CDR2 YYREEE, per germline (reference sequence). V was shortened by 0 bases and J by 1 base, with 7 bases between the two germline ends. CDR3 bases: TGTGCCAGCAGCTTGGGGCAGTCGAACACTGAAGCTTTCTTT. Protein sequence: CASSLGQSNTEAFF.

CDR3 sequence (DNA): TGTGCCAGCACAGGGGGCCGTCGCTACGAGCAGTACTTC. Encoded protein: CASTGGRRYEQYF. V usage is TRBV6-6 and J usage is TRBJ2-7, with TRBD1 identical over 8 bases. Germline V CDR1 and CDR2: MNHNY, SVGAGI (reference sequence). With V trimmed by 7 bases and J by 3 bases, 5 bases remained unmatched. The CDR3 runs 13 residues.

The gene calls are TRBV7-2 and TRBJ2-7; maybe TRBD1 (5 bases). This CDR3 comprises 16 residues. V was cut by 2 bases and J by 7 bases, with 21 bases left in between. Germline assignment: CDR1 SGHTA and CDR2 FQGNSA. CDR3: CASSLWARVVVREQYF. In nucleotides, the CDR3 is TGTGCCAGCAGCTTATGGGCCAGGGTGGTGGTAAGGGAGCAGTACTTC.

The chain employs TRBV18 and TRBJ2-7; 9 nucleotides align to TRBD1. The CDR3 extends over 14 amino acids. Germline assignment: CDR1 KGHSH and CDR2 LQKENI. With 4 bases clipped from V and 6 bases from J, the junction kept 7 bases outside the gene matches. CDR3 sequence: CASSRTRDRVEQYF. The CDR3 nucleotides read TGTGCCAGCTCACGAACAAGGGACAGGGTCGAGCAGTACTTC. Full variable domain (rest looked up from reference TRBV18 and TRBJ2-7): NAGVMQNPRHLVRRRGQEARLRCSPMKGHSHVYWYRQLPEEGLKFMVYLQKENIIDESGMPKERFSAEFPKEGPSILRIQQVVRGDSAAYFCASSRTRDRVEQYFGPGTRLTVT.

V and J are TRBV19 and TRBJ1-1; D is perhaps TRBD1 (6 bases). This CDR3 contains 13 residues. The V and J ends lost 4 bases and 2 bases respectively, with 8 bases between them. Germline V CDR1 and CDR2: LNHDA, SQIVND (reference sequence). CDR3 DNA sequence: TGTGCCAGTAGTAGGACAGCAAACACTGAAGCTTTCTTT. Its protein product is CASSRTANTEAFF.

The chain carries TRBV5-1 and TRBJ1-2; 8 bases fit TRBD1. V was pared by 4 bases and J by 2 bases, with 4 bases of the junction left unmatched. CDR1 SGHRS and CDR2 YFSETQ come from the germline V gene. The CDR3 loop spans 14 amino acids. CDR3: CASSTDRGNYGYTF. As DNA, the CDR3 is TGCGCCAGCAGCACCGACAGGGGCAACTATGGCTACACCTTC.

The gene calls are TRBV5-1 and TRBJ2-5; 10 bases map to TRBD2. Germline CDR1 is SGHRS and CDR2 is YFSETQ. The CDR3 covers 16 residues. Trimming took 0 bases from V and 5 from J; bases not matched to a gene: 7. For the CDR3, the DNA is TGCGCCAGCAGCTTGGCCCCAGCGGGGGGGCCGGAGACCCAGTACTTC. Its protein is CASSLAPAGGPETQYF.

V and J are TRBV30 and TRBJ2-7; 10 nucleotides line up with TRBD1. This CDR3 contains 16 residues. Germline loops: CDR1 GTSNPN, CDR2 SVGIG (reference sequence). V trimming: 2 bases; J trimming: 4 bases; junction bases outside the gene matches: 11. CDR3 protein: CAWSPPKGQGGYEQYF. CDR3 sequence (DNA): TGTGCCTGGAGTCCTCCGAAAGGACAGGGGGGGTACGAGCAGTACTTC.

Regarding this clone: The same CDR3 also results from other DNA sequences found in this sample. The gene calls are TRBV6-5 and TRBJ1-5, with TRBD1 matching over 9 bases. This CDR3 is 13 amino acids long. The junction had 1 base not matched to a gene; V was cut back by 5 bases and J by 5 bases. CDR1 and CDR2 (germline): MNHEY, SVGAGI. The CDR3, as DNA: TGTGCCAGCAGTCGGGACAGGGATCAGCCCCAGCATTTT. Amino acid sequence: CASSRDRDQPQHF.

The V gene is TRBV7-9, the J gene TRBJ2-5; 11 bases agree with TRBD2. With 6 bases clipped from V and 1 base from J, the junction kept 10 bases outside the gene matches. This CDR3 is 17 amino acids long. Germline V lookup: CDR1 SEHNR, CDR2 FQNEAQ (reference sequence). Here the CDR3 DNA reads TGTGCCAGCAGAGCAGGGCTTGGGACTAGCGGCCAAGAGACCCAGTACTTC. Protein product: CASRAGLGTSGQETQYF.

The CDR3 region is CASSIRDRVLFYGYTF. The CDR3 DNA follows: TGTGCCAGTAGTATCCGGGACAGAGTCCTCTTCTATGGCTACACCTTC. The chain couples TRBV19 to TRBJ1-2; 7 bases are shared with TRBD1. The CDR3 is 16 residues long. Per the germline V gene, CDR1 is LNHDA and CDR2 is SQIVND (reference sequence). Trimming cost V 3 bases and J 4 bases; bases outside gene matches: 11.

This sequence joins TRBV9 and TRBJ2-7; 10 bases line up with TRBD2. In germline, CDR1 is SGDLS, CDR2 YYNGEE. This CDR3 has 15 amino acids. V shed 2 bases, J shed 1 base, and the junction held 3 bases outside the gene matches. CDR3 in amino acids: CASSVSGGPSYEQYF. DNA for the CDR3: TGTGCCAGCAGCGTTAGCGGGGGGCCGTCCTACGAGCAGTACTTC.

V and J are TRBV25-1 and TRBJ2-2, with D perhaps TRBD1 (5 bases). V was clipped by 2 bases and J by 5 bases, with 12 bases between them. Germline values: CDR1 MGHDK, CDR2 SYGVNS. CDR3 length: 15 residues. This chain's CDR3 is CASSEVGAATGELFF. CDR3 DNA sequence: TGTGCCAGCAGTGAAGTTGGGGCAGCTACCGGGGAGCTGTTTTTT.

The genes are TRBV27 and TRBJ2-3; 9 bases are a match to TRBD2. CDR1 is MNHEY and CDR2 is SMNVEV in the germline V gene (reference sequence). The CDR3 extends over 13 amino acids. J gave up 9 bases and V 2 bases, and 3 bases lay outside the gene matches. The CDR3 is CASSLRLAETQYF. DNA of the CDR3: TGTGCCAGCAGTTTACGACTAGCGGAAACGCAGTATTTT.

J is TRBJ2-5 and V is TRBV27; 14 nucleotides match TRBD2. CDR3 length: 17 amino acids. V dropped 4 bases and J dropped 0; count of bases not matched to a gene: 4. Per germline, CDR1 MNHEY and CDR2 SMNVEV (reference sequence). The DNA of the CDR3 is TGTGCCAGCAGTTCGGGGACTAGCGGGGGATACCAAGAGACCCAGTACTTC. This gives the protein CASSSGTSGGYQETQYF.

V gene TRBV30 combines with J gene TRBJ2-1; no reliable D call. The CDR3 sequence is 12 residues long. The ends were cut back, 1 base at V and 7 bases at J, with 8 bases in the middle. Germline V gene data show CDR1 as GTSNPN and CDR2 as SVGIG (reference sequence). In DNA, the CDR3 is TGTGCCTGGAGTGCCTCTAGAAATGAGCAGTTCTTC. This sequence encodes CAWSASRNEQFF.

J is TRBJ1-1 and V is TRBV6-6; no definite D call. From germline, CDR1 is MNHNY and CDR2 SVGAGI (reference sequence). V shed 8 bases and J shed 4 bases, with 17 bases lying between them. This CDR3 spans 14 amino acids. The chain's CDR3 is CASEFTYAGTEAFF. CDR3 coding DNA: TGTGCCAGCGAGTTCACATACGCGGGCACTGAAGCTTTCTTT.